Listed here is a single TCR beta chain. The data derive from a study of blood T cell repertoires in COVID-19. Study overall: Some COVID-19 samples were acute and others convalescent; all came from the United States, Italy and Spain. The analysed material was cDNA or gDNA that came from T cells, B-cell-depleted T cells, or PBMCs.

Participants were placed into cohorts based on the clinical history they reported. Within 2 weeks before study entry, exposed participants met a COVID-19 case. Assay used: immunoSEQ multiplex PCR; TCRdb lists only in-frame clones, some missing. The repertoire holds fewer than 250,000 clones, with 83% as singletons. The CDR3 runs 14 residues. After removal of 6 bases from V and 11 bases from J, the junction contained 12 bases not matched to a gene. Per germline, CDR1 SGHNT and CDR2 YYREEE (reference sequence). Material: PBMCs or T cells enriched from blood (not recorded which). The clonotype comes from a woman in her 50s who had been exposed to COVID-19. This sequence joins TRBV5-4 and TRBJ1-1; the match to TRBD1 covers 11 bases. The CDR3 DNA is TGTGCCAGCACCCCGGACAGGGGGCGAGGGTTCGCTTTCTTT. Translated, it gives CASTPDRGRGFAFF.